One and the same sample provided the 21 T cell receptor beta chains below, sequenced in a study of tissue T cells after allogeneic stem cell transplantation. Time point here: mouse harvest day 7 after allogeneic transplant. Mouse grafts combined 10^7 T-cell-depleted bone marrow cells with 10^6 splenic CD5+ T cells. Clones were sequenced by immunoSEQ multiplex PCR, and TCRdb holds only the in-frame ones, with some missing. Here the sample spans some 3,700 clones, 50% being singletons. Source material: gut tissue. These receptors were collected from a female BALB/c mouse given C57BL/6 T cells with graft-versus-host disease after an allogeneic hematopoietic cell transplant.

Regarding this clone: The gene names given are mouse names. The CDR3 here is CASSIDRNTEVFF. The CDR3 bases that were read are TGTGCCAGCAGTATCGACAGAAACACAGAAGTCTTC. The chain carries TRBV19 and TRBJ1-1, with D perhaps matching TRBD1 (5 bases). Sequencing ends 1 residue short of the CDR3 end; the germline J gene provides the rest. The V end was cut by 2 bases, the J end by 1 base, with 6 bases between. Germline V gene data show CDR1 as FNHDT and CDR2 as SITEND (reference sequence). This CDR3 is 13 amino acids long.

About this clone: Each gene name is a mouse one. The sequence runs out 1 residue before the end of the CDR3; the remainder is reconstructed from the germline J gene. V and J are TRBV26 and TRBJ1-1; the match to TRBD1 covers 7 bases. CDR3 length: 14 residues. Germline V gene data show CDR1 as KGHPV and CDR2 as FQNQEV (reference sequence). J was trimmed by 1 base and V by 4 bases; bases with no gene match: 3. The covered CDR3 bases are TGTGCCAGCAGTCGACAGGGAGGGAACACAGAAGTCTTC. Translation gives CASSRQGGNTEVF. The whole CDR3 is CASSRQGGNTEVFF.

With respect to this clone: Gene and germline names: mouse. The read is 1 residue too short to cover the CDR3 end, so that end is filled in from the germline J gene. The V and J genes are TRBV16 and TRBJ2-5; possibly TRBD1 for D (6 bases). Trimming cost V 2 bases and J 3 bases, with 9 bases left between them. Germline V gene lookup returns CDR1 SGHSA and CDR2 FRNQAP. The length of the CDR3 is 14 residues. CDR3 DNA (partial): TGTGCAAGCAGCTTAACGGGACAACAAGACACCCAGTAC. Translating it yields CASSLTGQQDTQY. The CDR3 in full is CASSLTGQQDTQYF.

This clone was seen just once. Genes and germline come from the mouse. The CDR3 end falls 1 residue outside the read, so it is completed with the germline J gene. This chain uses TRBV19 with TRBJ2-5; the D is unclear. Trimming pared 0 bases from V and 0 bases from J, leaving 2 bases between. The CDR3 loop spans 13 amino acids. Germline values: CDR1 FNHDT, CDR2 SITEND (reference sequence). CDR3 in amino acids: CASSIGNQDTQYF. The part of the CDR3 DNA that was read is TGTGCCAGCAGTATAGGGAACCAAGACACCCAGTAC.

Worth noting for this clone: The germline and genes are mouse ones. The CDR3 goes on 1 residue after the read ends, and that part is filled in from the germline J gene. This sequence joins TRBV26 and TRBJ2-5; D call uncertain. This CDR3 spans 13 amino acids. CDR1 and CDR2 (germline): KGHPV, FQNQEV (reference sequence). The V end lost 2 bases, the J end lost 2 bases, and 5 bases lay between the germline ends. The CDR3 here is CASSLVSQDTQYF. The part of the CDR3 DNA that was read is TGTGCCAGCAGTCTGGTCAGCCAAGACACCCAGTAC.

Of note for this clone: Gene names refer to mouse genes. The read finishes 1 residue shy of the CDR3 end, and the germline J gene is used to complete it. The rearrangement uses TRBV13-3 and TRBJ2-3, with TRBD2 matching 8 bases. V gave up 5 bases and J gave up 1 base; unmatched junction bases: 6. Germline V CDR1 and CDR2: NNHDY, SYVADS. The CDR3 consists of 15 residues. CDR3 sequence reads: CASSSGGRGAETLYF. CDR3 DNA, as far as it was read: TGTGCCAGCAGCTCGGGGGGGCGGGGTGCAGAAACGCTGTAT.

Remarks on this clone: Gene names and germline match the mouse. The CDR3 end is not reached by the read, which stops 1 residue before it; the germline J gene fills it in. This rearrangement joins TRBV26 to TRBJ2-7, with 9 bases that match TRBD2. The germline gives CDR1 KGHPV, CDR2 FQNQEV (reference sequence). This CDR3 region has 14 residues. V was clipped by 4 bases and J by 0 bases; unmatched bases: 1. CDR3 DNA, as far as it was read: TGTGCCAGCAGTCGGGACTGGGTCTCCTATGAACAGTAC. This sequence encodes CASSRDWVSYEQY. The CDR3, in full, reads CASSRDWVSYEQYF.

Turning to this clone: Here the gene names and germline are mouse. Sequencing ends 1 residue short of the CDR3 end; the germline J gene provides the rest. This chain connects TRBV3 to TRBJ2-5, with TRBD2 matching over 7 bases. The CDR3 extends over 14 amino acids. V was pared by 4 bases and J by 2 bases, with 3 bases of the junction left unmatched. Germline V gives CDR1 SNHLY, CDR2 FYNGKV (reference sequence). The CDR3 here is CASSSLGLQDTQYF. CDR3 DNA, as far as it was read: TGTGCCAGCAGCTCACTGGGGCTCCAAGACACCCAGTAC.

Notes on this clone: Gene names denote mouse genes. Read coverage stops 1 residue before the CDR3 terminus; the germline J gene supplies the remainder. The same CDR3 is also encoded by other DNA sequences in this sample. The rearrangement joins TRBV13-1 to TRBJ2-7; 8 bases align to TRBD2. CDR3 size: 14 residues. Trimming cost V 3 bases and J 0 bases; bases outside gene matches: 2. Germline V gene lookup returns CDR1 NSHNY and CDR2 SYGAGN. CDR3 bases read: TGTGCCAGCAGTGGACTGGGGAGCTCCTATGAACAGTAC. Translating it yields CASSGLGSSYEQY. The full CDR3 protein is CASSGLGSSYEQYF.

A remark on this clone: Here the gene names and germline are mouse. The read falls 1 residue short of the CDR3 end, and the missing part is taken from the germline J gene. The V and J genes are TRBV19 and TRBJ2-5; 8 bases align to TRBD2. CDR3 length: 14 amino acids. V dropped 2 bases and J dropped 2; count of bases not matched to a gene: 1. Germline values: CDR1 FNHDT, CDR2 SITEND (reference sequence). The part of the CDR3 DNA that was read is TGTGCCAGCAGTATCTGGGGGGCCCAAGACACCCAGTAC. It is translated as CASSIWGAQDTQY. The CDR3 in its entirety is CASSIWGAQDTQYF.

Judged by abundance, this clone is large. Each gene name is a mouse one. The read terminates 1 residue before the CDR3 end, so the remaining end is supplied by the germline J gene. V and J are TRBV16 and TRBJ2-7; 9 bases line up with TRBD2. J lost 3 bases, V lost 5 bases, and 2 bases had no gene match. CDR1 and CDR2 (germline): SGHSA, FRNQAP. The length of the CDR3 is 13 residues. CDR3 DNA, as far as it was read: TGTGCAAGCAGCGCGACTGGGGGCTATGAACAGTAC. Its protein product is CASSATGGYEQY. The CDR3 as a whole reads CASSATGGYEQYF. Using reference TRBV16 and TRBJ2-7 for the parts outside the CDR3, the full variable domain is NAGVIQTPRHKVTGKGQEATLWCEPISGHSAVFWYRQTIVQGLEFLTYFRNQAPIDDSGMPKERFSAQMPNQSHSTLKIQSTQPQDSAVYLCASSATGGYEQYFGPGTRLTVL.

This clone showed up just a few times. Gene names follow the mouse nomenclature. The missing CDR3 end, 1 residue past where the read stops, is filled in from the germline J gene. V and J are TRBV26 and TRBJ2-7; D uncertain. V was clipped by 2 bases and J by 2 bases, with 10 bases between them. The CDR3 is 14 residues long. CDR1 KGHPV and CDR2 FQNQEV come from the germline V gene (reference sequence). CDR3 bases read: TGTGCCAGCAGTCTGGGGAGACAAACCTATGAACAGTAC. Amino acid sequence: CASSLGRQTYEQY. The whole CDR3 protein reads CASSLGRQTYEQYF.

Judged by abundance, this clone is medium-sized. The gene names given are mouse names. The DNA ends 1 residue before the CDR3 does, and the rest of the CDR3 is filled in from the germline J gene. The V call is TRBV14, the J call TRBJ2-7; maybe TRBD1 (5 bases). The V end lost 1 base, the J end lost 4 bases, and 6 bases lay between the germline ends. This CDR3 comprises 12 residues. Germline V gene sequence: CDR1 SGHDT, CDR2 FRDEAV. The CDR3 loop reads CASSFDSYEQYF. The DNA read from the CDR3 is TGTGCCAGCAGTTTCGACAGTTATGAACAGTAC.

This clone has more than one count but fewer than ten. Germline and genes: mouse. Coverage ceases 1 residue before the CDR3 finishes, and the germline J gene fills in the end. V and J are TRBV3 and TRBJ1-1, with 9 bases matching TRBD1. The junction had 4 bases not matched to a gene; V was cut back by 4 bases and J by 4 bases. Germline-derived CDR1 and CDR2 are SNHLY and FYNGKV (reference sequence). This CDR3 has 14 residues. Incomplete CDR3 DNA: TGTGCCAGCAGCTCGGACAGGGGAGGCACAGAAGTCTTC. Protein sequence: CASSSDRGGTEVF. The whole CDR3 sequence reads CASSSDRGGTEVFF. The whole variable domain, filled in from reference TRBV3 and TRBJ1-1, reads GPKVLQIPSHQIIDMGQMVTLNCDPVSNHLYFYWYKQILGQQMEFLVNFYNGKVMEKSKLFKDQFSVERPDGSYFTLKIQPTALEDSAVYFCASSSDRGGTEVFFGKGTRLTVV.

Details on this clone: Germline and genes: mouse. The read terminates 1 residue before the CDR3 end, so the remaining end is supplied by the germline J gene. This chain links TRBV26 with TRBJ2-5; no reliable D call. V was cut by 0 bases and J by 3 bases, with 4 bases left in between. CDR1 and CDR2 from the germline V gene are KGHPV and FQNQEV (reference sequence). The CDR3 length is 13 residues. The CDR3 DNA, read in part, is TGTGCCAGCAGTCTGTCACAACAAGACACCCAGTAC. Its protein product is CASSLSQQDTQY. In full, the CDR3 reads CASSLSQQDTQYF.

Comments on this clone: Mouse gene names and germline throughout. The observed sequence ends 1 residue before the CDR3 terminus, with the missing tail filled in from the germline J gene. The chain couples TRBV26 to TRBJ1-1; D call uncertain. This CDR3 has 11 residues. Germline-derived CDR1 and CDR2 are KGHPV and FQNQEV (reference sequence). V lost 6 bases, J lost 7 bases, and 9 bases lay in between. CDR3 sequence: CASSLDIEVFF. Partial CDR3 DNA: TGTGCCAGCAGCCTCGACATAGAAGTCTTC.

Comment on this clone: Genes and germline come from the mouse. The CDR3 extends 1 residue past the end of the read, so its final part is completed from the germline J gene. J is TRBJ2-1 and V is TRBV13-2, with D maybe TRBD1 (6 bases). Germline V gene sequence: CDR1 NNHNN, CDR2 SYGAGS (reference sequence). The CDR3 runs to 13 residues. V lost 2 bases to trimming and J lost 5 bases, with 8 bases between them. The covered CDR3 bases are TGTGCCAGCGGTGACAGGGGAGATGCTGAGCAGTTC. Its translation: CASGDRGDAEQF. The entire CDR3 protein is CASGDRGDAEQFF.

A note on this clone: These gene names are mouse names. The read is 1 residue too short to cover the CDR3 end, so that end is filled in from the germline J gene. The genes are TRBV26 and TRBJ2-1; D is uncertain. V was clipped by 2 bases and J by 0 bases, with 2 bases between them. Germline lookup yields CDR1 KGHPV and CDR2 FQNQEV (reference sequence). This CDR3 has 13 amino acids. Here the CDR3 reads CASSLDNYAEQFF. The CDR3 DNA, read in part, is TGTGCCAGCAGTCTGGATAACTATGCTGAGCAGTTC.

Details on this clone: Gene names and germline refer to mouse. Read coverage stops 1 residue before the CDR3 terminus; the germline J gene supplies the remainder. J is TRBJ2-1 and V is TRBV12-1; tentative D call: TRBD1 (7 bases). The CDR3 consists of 15 residues. The V gene's germline CDR1 is SGHSN and CDR2 HYEKVE. Trimming shortened V by 0 bases and J by 3 bases, and 11 bases separated the two germline ends. CDR3 DNA, as far as it was read: TGTGCCAGCTCTCTCGAAGGGGGCAGCTATGCTGAGCAGTTC. Translation: CASSLEGGSYAEQF. The full CDR3 sequence reads CASSLEGGSYAEQFF.

As for this clone: Mouse gene names apply. The read falls 1 residue short of the CDR3 end, and the missing part is taken from the germline J gene. This chain uses TRBV13-2 with TRBJ2-3; 11 bases are a match to TRBD2. The CDR3 sequence is 15 residues long. CDR1 NNHNN and CDR2 SYGAGS come from the germline V gene (reference sequence). Germline trimming cut 5 bases from V and 1 base from J; bases unmatched to any gene: 3. The part of the CDR3 DNA that was read is TGTGCCAGCGGGAGGGGACTGGGGGGTGCAGAAACGCTGTAT. Translation: CASGRGLGGAETLY. The complete CDR3 protein is CASGRGLGGAETLYF.

This clone occurred a few times. The listed genes are named as in mouse. The read is 1 residue too short to cover the CDR3 end, so that end is filled in from the germline J gene. The chain recombines TRBV26 with TRBJ1-4; D is undetermined. CDR3 length: 16 residues. V lost 0 bases and J lost 0, with 8 bases in between. Germline CDR1 and CDR2: KGHPV and FQNQEV (reference sequence). The CDR3 bases that were read are TGTGCCAGCAGTCTGTCGAGGGCAGTTTCCAACGAAAGATTATTT. It encodes CASSLSRAVSNERLF. In full, the CDR3 reads CASSLSRAVSNERLFF. The full variable domain, rest sourced from reference TRBV26 and TRBJ1-4, is NSKVIQTPRYLVKGQGQKAKMRCIPEKGHPVVFWYQQNKNNEFKFLINFQNQEVLQQIDMTEKRFSAECPSNSPCSLEIQSSEAGDSALYLCASSLSRAVSNERLFFGHGTKLSVL.